The 15 T cell receptor beta chains listed next were all sequenced from one sample in a study of cytomegalovirus exposure and HLA in healthy donors. PCR used 60 Vbeta primers and 13 Jbeta primers. Sequencing used immunoSEQ multiplex PCR; TCRdb keeps in-frame clones, though not all of them. The table includes under 70,000 clones, roughly 89% detected once. Sample: PBMCs. These receptors all stem from a woman aged 30 to 39 in good health and CMV-seronegative.

A few counts support this clone. The chain employs TRBV5-6 and TRBJ1-5, with 8 bases fitting TRBD1. The CDR3 is 14 amino acids. Germline-derived CDR1 and CDR2 are SGHDT and YYEEEE. Trimming removed 4 bases from V and 7 bases from J; junction bases left unmatched: 7. CDR3 region: CASSADRGGQPQHF. In DNA form, the CDR3 reads TGTGCCAGCAGCGCTGACAGGGGCGGGCAGCCCCAGCATTTT.

This clone has a handful of counts. The V gene is TRBV10-2, the J gene TRBJ2-7; TRBD2 matches 8 bases. The CDR3 covers 12 residues. V was clipped by 3 bases and J by 5 bases; unmatched bases: 0. Germline loops: CDR1 WSHSY, CDR2 SAAADI. The CDR3 reads CASSDSGDEQYF. Here the CDR3 DNA reads TGCGCCAGCAGTGATAGCGGGGACGAGCAGTACTTC.

The chain uses TRBV30 and TRBJ2-2; the match to TRBD2 covers 14 bases. V shed 1 base, J shed 1 base, and the junction held 2 bases outside the gene matches. The CDR3 contains 17 residues. Germline V gene data show CDR1 as GTSNPN and CDR2 as SVGIG (reference sequence). The CDR3 here is CAWSGLAGGRNTGELFF. The CDR3 coding sequence is TGTGCCTGGAGTGGACTAGCGGGAGGGAGGAACACCGGGGAGCTGTTTTTT.

The gene calls are TRBV5-1 and TRBJ1-3, with 9 bases fitting TRBD1. In germline, CDR1 is SGHRS, CDR2 YFSETQ. The CDR3 covers 17 residues. Germline trimming cut 4 bases from V and 0 bases from J; bases unmatched to any gene: 8. CDR3 sequence reads: CASSGGTGTNSGNTIYF. DNA for the CDR3: TGCGCCAGCAGCGGGGGGACAGGGACCAACTCTGGAAACACCATATATTTT.

This chain connects TRBV7-9 to TRBJ1-1; 9 bases agree with TRBD1. The junction had 16 bases not matched to a gene; V was cut back by 5 bases and J by 3 bases. CDR1 is SEHNR and CDR2 is FQNEAQ in the germline V gene (reference sequence). CDR3 length: 18 amino acids. The CDR3 spells CASSPAGLQGARDTEAFF. DNA for the CDR3: TGTGCCAGCAGCCCCGCGGGACTACAGGGGGCCCGGGACACTGAAGCTTTCTTT.

This clone is a singleton in its sample. The chain has TRBV2 and TRBJ2-1, with D tentatively TRBD1 (6 bases). V shed 6 bases and J shed 3 bases, with 15 bases lying between them. The CDR3 sequence is 15 residues long. Germline V CDR1 and CDR2: SNHLY, FYNNEI. Here the CDR3 DNA reads TGTGCCAGCAGCGTCCGACAGGCCAACTACAATGAGCAGTTCTTC. Its translation: CASSVRQANYNEQFF. The full variable domain, in which reference TRBV2 and TRBJ2-1 provide the parts outside the CDR3, is EPEVTQTPSHQVTQMGQEVILRCVPISNHLYFYWYRQILGQKVEFLVSFYNNEISEKSEIFDDQFSVERPDGSNFTLKIRSTKLEDSAMYFCASSVRQANYNEQFFGPGTRLTVL.

The chain uses TRBV7-3 and TRBJ1-2, with D possibly being TRBD1 (6 bases). Germline-derived CDR1 and CDR2 are SGHTA and FQGTGA. CDR3 size: 15 residues. Trimming shortened V by 1 base and J by 5 bases, and 14 bases separated the two germline ends. CDR3 nucleotide sequence: TGTGCCAGCAGCTTAATCTCAGGGGAAGGTTATGGCTACACCTTC. Its translation is CASSLISGEGYGYTF.

The V and J genes are TRBV11-3 and TRBJ2-7, with TRBD1 matching over 8 bases. The CDR3 runs 13 residues. The V gene's germline CDR1 is SGHNT and CDR2 YENEEA. Unmatched junction bases numbered 6, after V lost 5 bases and J lost 6 bases. The CDR3 DNA reads TGTGCCAGCAGCCCGACAGGGGCCCGCGAGCAGTACTTC. This encodes CASSPTGAREQYF.

This chain uses TRBV7-9 with TRBJ2-7; 12 nucleotides agree with TRBD2. The CDR3 runs to 15 residues. V shed 4 bases, J shed 2 bases, and the junction held 3 bases outside the gene matches. The V gene's germline CDR1 is SEHNR and CDR2 FQNEAQ (reference sequence). The CDR3 bases are TGTGCCAGCAGCTACCGGACTAGCGGGACCTACGAGCAGTACTTC. This sequence encodes CASSYRTSGTYEQYF.

This chain joins TRBV5-1 and TRBJ2-1; 10 positions match TRBD2. After removal of 0 bases from V and 7 bases from J, the junction contained 1 base not matched to a gene. Germline V CDR1 and CDR2: SGHRS, YFSETQ. The CDR3 has 14 residues. In nucleotides, the CDR3 is TGCGCCAGCAGCTTGGAACTAGCGGGGAATGAGCAGTTCTTC. It encodes CASSLELAGNEQFF.

This clone appeared a few times. The rearrangement joins TRBV6-5 to TRBJ2-5; D perhaps matches TRBD1 (6 bases). V was trimmed by 6 bases and J by 5 bases, leaving 13 bases between them. This CDR3 region has 13 residues. The germline V gene encodes CDR1 MNHEY and CDR2 SVGAGI. The CDR3 bases are TGTGCCAGCAGCCGGACAGTGGGGGAGACCCAGTACTTC. As protein: CASSRTVGETQYF.

The CDR3 nucleotides are TGCGCCAGCAGCCTTGGTGGGACTAGCGGCACAGATACGCAGTATTTT. Translation: CASSLGGTSGTDTQYF. The chain joins TRBV4-3 to TRBJ2-3; TRBD2 matches at 10 bases. The CDR3 runs to 16 residues. The germline gives CDR1 LGHNA, CDR2 YSLEER. After removal of 4 bases from V and 1 base from J, the junction contained 5 bases not matched to a gene.

This chain joins TRBV18 and TRBJ1-1, with 11 nucleotides matching TRBD1. This CDR3 is built from 14 residues. Germline V CDR1 and CDR2: KGHSH, LQKENI. Germline trimming cut 3 bases from V and 5 bases from J; bases unmatched to any gene: 2. The CDR3 reads CASSPGDRGTEAFF. In nucleotides, the CDR3 is TGTGCCAGCTCACCTGGGGACAGGGGGACTGAAGCTTTCTTT.

V is TRBV6-1 and J is TRBJ1-5, with 8 nucleotides matching TRBD1. CDR3 length: 15 amino acids. The V and J ends lost 5 bases and 4 bases, in that order; junction bases with no gene match: 7. Looked up from germline, CDR1 is MNHNS and CDR2 is SASEGT. This chain's CDR3 is CASSFDRGGNQPQHF. The CDR3 nucleotides read TGTGCCAGCAGTTTTGACAGGGGTGGAAATCAGCCCCAGCATTTT.

V is TRBV5-1 and J is TRBJ1-2; D remains ambiguous. This CDR3 has 16 residues. CDR1 SGHRS and CDR2 YFSETQ come from the germline V gene. Trimming took 0 bases from V and 2 from J, leaving 14 bases between them. CDR3: CASSLELSPLNYGYTF. For the CDR3, the DNA is TGCGCCAGCAGCTTGGAACTATCACCATTAAACTATGGCTACACCTTC.